Each of the 17 T cell receptor beta chains below was sequenced from the same sample in a study of T cells after yellow fever vaccination. TCRdb ran MiXCR on the 5' RACE reads and lists one entry per CDR3 protein. The table includes 230,000 or so distinct CDR3 sequences, around 6.7% detected once. The sample consisted of CD4+ T cells sorted from PBMCs, taken on the day of the yellow fever booster vaccination. Receptors were obtained from a man aged 25 to 40 who received the YFV17D yellow fever vaccine.

The chain uses TRBV12-5 and TRBJ1-6, with 10 bases that match TRBD1. This CDR3 has 16 residues. The germline gives CDR1 LGHNT, CDR2 FRNRAP. The V and J ends lost 4 bases and 7 bases, in that order; junction bases with no gene match: 7. The CDR3 loop is CASGSPGQGMNSPLHF. The CDR3 bases are TGTGCTAGTGGTTCACCGGGACAGGGGATGAATTCACCCCTCCACTTT.

This chain links TRBV6-1 with TRBJ2-1; the match to TRBD2 covers 8 bases. Germline lookup yields CDR1 MNHNS and CDR2 SASEGT. V lost 7 bases, J lost 7 bases, and 9 bases stayed unmatched. The CDR3 consists of 14 residues. The CDR3 protein is CASKWLAGYNEQFF. The CDR3 bases are TGTGCCAGCAAATGGCTAGCGGGTTATAATGAGCAGTTCTTC.

As to this clonotype: A much larger clone lies a single base off, so this may be a read error. The V gene is TRBV28, the J gene TRBJ2-3; D perhaps matches TRBD2 (5 bases). Germline CDR1 MDHEN, CDR2 SYDVKM. V shed 3 bases and J shed 8 bases, with 15 bases lying between them. This CDR3 contains 14 residues. The CDR3 here is CASSFLRVSATQYF. The CDR3 nucleotides read TGTGCCAGCAGTTTTTTGCGGGTATCCGCTACGCAGTATTTT.

This clonotype was seen ten or more times. The V call is TRBV4-3, the J call TRBJ1-2; the D gene is possibly TRBD1 (6 bases). Germline loops: CDR1 LGHNA, CDR2 YSLEER. The ends were cut back, 4 bases at V and 3 bases at J, with 18 bases in the middle. The CDR3 covers 16 residues. This chain's CDR3 is CASSPGGAGLDYGYTF. For the CDR3, the DNA is TGCGCCAGCAGCCCCGGGGGGGCAGGCTTAGACTATGGCTACACCTTC.

The V gene is TRBV7-2, the J gene TRBJ2-7, with TRBD1 identical over 7 bases. Germline lookup yields CDR1 SGHTA and CDR2 FQGNSA. J lost 2 bases, V lost 5 bases, and 9 bases had no gene match. This CDR3 comprises 15 residues. The CDR3 DNA sequence: TGTGCCAGCAGCCTACAAACTGGGACAGCCTACGAGCAGTACTTC. Translated: CASSLQTGTAYEQYF.

The gene calls are TRBV20-1 and TRBJ2-3; 10 bases match TRBD2. CDR3 length: 17 residues. Unmatched junction bases numbered 8, after V lost 2 bases and J lost 0 bases. Germline V gene sequence: CDR1 DFQATT, CDR2 SNEGSKA (reference sequence). CDR3 protein: CSARYSRTSGSTDTQYF. In DNA, the CDR3 is TGCAGTGCTAGATACAGCCGGACTAGCGGTAGCACAGATACGCAGTATTTT.

The V gene is TRBV25-1, the J gene TRBJ2-7; TRBD2 might be the D (6 bases). V lost 1 base and J 2 bases, leaving 21 bases between the germline ends. This CDR3 contains 18 residues. The germline V gene encodes CDR1 MGHDK and CDR2 SYGVNS. The CDR3 DNA reads TGTGCCAGCAGTGAATCCGGTTGGGGTCTAGCGTCCCCCTACGAGCAGTACTTC. Translated, it gives CASSESGWGLASPYEQYF.

At least ten counts were recorded for this clonotype. CDR3 amino acids: CASSLTAGRRETQYF. CDR3 coding DNA: TGTGCCAGCAGTTTAACGGCGGGCAGGAGGGAGACCCAGTACTTC. V usage is TRBV27 and J usage is TRBJ2-5, with D maybe TRBD2 (5 bases). Germline V gene data show CDR1 as MNHEY and CDR2 as SMNVEV (reference sequence). The CDR3 is made up of 15 amino acids. Trimming shortened V by 2 bases and J by 5 bases, and 15 bases separated the two germline ends.

This clonotype was observed at least ten times. The chain has TRBV11-2 and TRBJ2-1, with D tentatively TRBD1 or TRBD2 (6 bases each). CDR1 is SGHAT, CDR2 FQNNGV, per germline. V lost 7 bases, J lost 8 bases, and 12 bases lay in between. There are 12 residues in the CDR3. Here the CDR3 DNA reads TGTGCCAGCAACCTAGGGGGGTATGAGCAGTTCTTC. Protein: CASNLGGYEQFF.

This clonotype has at least ten counts. The rearrangement links TRBV7-3 to TRBJ2-7; 12 bases are a match to TRBD2. The CDR3 consists of 14 residues. The V gene end was trimmed by 4 bases and the J gene end by 6 bases; junction bases not matched to a gene: 4. Germline CDR1 and CDR2: SGHTA and FQGTGA. DNA of the CDR3: TGTGCCAGCAGCTGGACTAGCGGGACTGGCGAGCAGTACTTC. Encoded protein: CASSWTSGTGEQYF.

In this sample, this clonotype turned up a few times. The genes are TRBV20-1 and TRBJ2-1; 12 bases fit TRBD2. Germline CDR1 and CDR2: DFQATT and SNEGSKA (reference sequence). This CDR3 has 15 amino acids. The V and J ends lost 6 bases and 6 bases, in that order; junction bases with no gene match: 9. CDR3 amino acids: CSAPRLAGVFNEQFF. DNA for the CDR3: TGCAGTGCGCCTAGACTAGCGGGAGTATTCAATGAGCAGTTCTTC.

V gene TRBV6-1 combines with J gene TRBJ2-2; 7 bases line up with TRBD1. This CDR3 contains 15 residues. The germline CDR1 and CDR2 sequences are MNHNS and SASEGT. After removal of 6 bases from V and 4 bases from J, the junction contained 8 bases not matched to a gene. CDR3 protein: CASSRTSGGTGELFF. The DNA of the CDR3 is TGTGCCAGCAGCAGGACATCAGGGGGCACCGGGGAGCTGTTTTTT.

V usage is TRBV11-2 and J usage is TRBJ2-7; 8 bases are a match to TRBD1. The V gene's germline CDR1 is SGHAT and CDR2 FQNNGV. Trimming cost V 6 bases and J 4 bases; bases outside gene matches: 11. The length of the CDR3 is 15 residues. CDR3 coding DNA: TGTGCCAGCAGTTGGCCCGGGACAGGTTTATACGAGCAGTACTTC. This sequence encodes CASSWPGTGLYEQYF.

The CDR3 DNA sequence: TGCGCCAGCAGCTTTCTGGGGACTAGCGGAGATACGCAGTATTTT. Protein sequence: CASSFLGTSGDTQYF. V usage is TRBV5-1 and J usage is TRBJ2-3, with TRBD2 matching over 11 bases. Germline CDR1 and CDR2: SGHRS and YFSETQ. V dropped 2 bases and J dropped 5; count of bases not matched to a gene: 4. This CDR3 has 15 residues.

This clonotype was seen a handful of times. The CDR3 DNA reads TGTGCCAGCACCCCCTTAGGAGGGGTCGAGCAGTACTTC. Residues: CASTPLGGVEQYF. V and J are TRBV7-2 and TRBJ2-7; a weak D match, TRBD2 (6 bases). The germline CDR1 and CDR2 sequences are SGHTA and FQGNSA. The CDR3 runs to 13 residues. Trimming cost V 7 bases and J 6 bases, with 16 bases left between them.

CDR3 nucleotides: TGTGCCAGCAGCTTAAGGGCTAGCGGGAGCGAGGAGACCCAGTACTTC. Translation: CASSLRASGSEETQYF. The chain employs TRBV7-9 and TRBJ2-5; 10 nucleotides align to TRBD2. The germline gives CDR1 SEHNR, CDR2 FQNEAQ (reference sequence). This CDR3 contains 16 residues. V was pared by 2 bases and J by 5 bases, with 8 bases of the junction left unmatched.

At least ten counts were recorded for this clonotype. The V and J genes are TRBV20-1 and TRBJ2-1, with 7 bases aligning to TRBD2. The trim removed 2 bases at V and 7 bases at J, leaving 2 bases unmatched. The CDR3 length is 12 residues. Germline CDR1 is DFQATT and CDR2 is SNEGSKA (reference sequence). The CDR3, as DNA: TGCAGTGCTAGACTCGGGGGGAATGAGCAGTTCTTC. Translated, it gives CSARLGGNEQFF.